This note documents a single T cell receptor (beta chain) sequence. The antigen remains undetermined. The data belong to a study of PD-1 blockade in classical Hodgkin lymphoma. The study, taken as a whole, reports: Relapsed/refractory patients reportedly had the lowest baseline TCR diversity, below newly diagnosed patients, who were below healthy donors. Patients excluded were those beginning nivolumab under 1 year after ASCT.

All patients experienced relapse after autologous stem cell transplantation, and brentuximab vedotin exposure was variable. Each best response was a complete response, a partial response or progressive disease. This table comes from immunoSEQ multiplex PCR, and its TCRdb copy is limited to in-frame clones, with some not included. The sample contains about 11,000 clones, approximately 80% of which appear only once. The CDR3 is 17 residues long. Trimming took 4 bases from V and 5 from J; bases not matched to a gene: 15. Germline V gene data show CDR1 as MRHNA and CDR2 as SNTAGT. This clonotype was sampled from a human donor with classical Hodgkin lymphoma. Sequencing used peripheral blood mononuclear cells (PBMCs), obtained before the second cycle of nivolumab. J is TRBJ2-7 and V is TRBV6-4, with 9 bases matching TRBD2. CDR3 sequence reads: CASSGPGTSPTLNEQYF. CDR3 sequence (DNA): TGTGCCAGCAGTGGCCCAGGGACTAGCCCAACATTGAACGAGCAGTACTTC.